The clone carrying this T cell receptor (beta chain) has a handful of counts. Treatment denoted: oral pan-JAK inhibitor, 5-10 mg twice daily. The data belong to a study of CD8+ T cells in alopecia areata. This CDR3 region has 12 residues. V was pared by 2 bases and J by 8 bases, with 12 bases between. Germline lookup yields CDR1 SQVTM and CDR2 ANQGSEA. Sequencing used cDNA as its template, made by extracting RNA and reverse transcribing it. TCRdb's copy holds only in-frame clones and misses some; the assay was immunoSEQ multiplex PCR. The sample contains about 200,000 clones, about 58% of which appear only once.

The rearrangement joins TRBV29-1 to TRBJ1-2, with TRBD1 as a possible D gene (5 bases). Sequenced here: CD4+ T cells sorted from blood, sampled at week 4, from a patient treated with tofacitinib. The sequence was collected from a human donor with alopecia areata. In nucleotides, the CDR3 is TGCAGCGTTGAATTGGGGGTAGGGGGCTACACCTTC. Translated, it gives CSVELGVGGYTF.